This section outlines one T cell receptor (beta chain) sequence together with its context. The data were obtained in a study of blood T cell repertoires in COVID-19. Study summary: The study drew acute and convalescent COVID-19 samples from the United States, Italy and Spain.

Profiling relied on immunoSEQ multiplex PCR, and the TCRdb table lists in-frame clones only, not all of them. The table shows about 190,000 clones, with 70% to 85% occurring only once. Grouping used clinical history reported by participants in a survey and questionnaire. V was cut by 4 bases and J by 1 base, with 7 bases left in between. The CDR3 extends over 13 amino acids. Per the germline V gene, CDR1 is MRHNA and CDR2 is SNTAGT. The source of this sequence is a woman in her forties or fifties who had recovered from COVID-19. The sample taken for sequencing was PBMCs or T cells enriched from blood (not recorded which). This chain links TRBV6-4 with TRBJ1-1; D is undetermined. CDR3 bases: TGTGCCAGCAGTGTAGAAGAGAACACTGAAGCTTTCTTT. This translates into CASSVEENTEAFF.